Here is one T cell receptor (beta chain) with its context. Its antigen is not identified. Whether given at about 4 or about 12 weeks, second doses were pooled. This CDR3 contains 14 residues. Trimming took 7 bases from V and 4 from J; bases not matched to a gene: 5. CDR1 is MDHEN, CDR2 SYDVKM, per germline. This specimen comes from a study of T cell responses to AZD1222 COVID-19 vaccine. Clones were read by immunoSEQ multiplex PCR, and TCRdb kept only the in-frame ones, dropping some. The table shows some 81,000 clones, with 90% to 95% occurring only once. Points from the study as a whole: Mostly white British, mostly female donors; authors suggested clonal diversity may be underestimated. Seropositive AZD1222 recipients at baseline numbered only five or six. Repertoires were obtained solely post-peak T cell response.

This receptor was identified in an adult who received the AZD1222 COVID-19 vaccine. The V gene is TRBV28, the J gene TRBJ2-7; 12 bases line up with TRBD2. Source: peripheral blood, taken 28 days after the second AZD1222 dose. CDR3 amino acids: CASIRLAGAYEQYF. Here the CDR3 DNA reads TGTGCCAGCATCCGACTAGCGGGGGCGTACGAGCAGTACTTC.